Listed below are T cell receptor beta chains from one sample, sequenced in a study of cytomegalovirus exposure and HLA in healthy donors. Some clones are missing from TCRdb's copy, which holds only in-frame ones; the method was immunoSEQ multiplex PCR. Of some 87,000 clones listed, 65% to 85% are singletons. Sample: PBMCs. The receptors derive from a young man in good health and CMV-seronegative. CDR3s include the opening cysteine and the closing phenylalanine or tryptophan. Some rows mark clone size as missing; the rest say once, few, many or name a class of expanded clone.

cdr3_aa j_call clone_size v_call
CASRTIQGARTEAFF TRBJ1-1 few TRBV6-5
CAISEGRSNQPQHF TRBJ1-5 - TRBV10-3
CASSEAVFTDTQYF TRBJ2-3 - TRBV27
CAWGTGISYNEQFF TRBJ2-1 - TRBV30
CASSQDLTPPYEQYF TRBJ2-7 - TRBV4-2
CASSLWSRGATNEKLFF TRBJ1-4 - TRBV28
CAISVVGELFF TRBJ2-2 - TRBV10-3
CASSLWDNGYTF TRBJ1-2 - TRBV5-6
CASSINVRGGPQHF TRBJ1-5 - TRBV19
CASSPRESGANVLTF TRBJ2-6 - TRBV11-3
CASSLAAASGRYEQYF TRBJ2-7 - TRBV7-6
CASSLAGLAGEETQYF TRBJ2-5 - TRBV7-8
CASSRGGRLSYNEQFF TRBJ2-1 few TRBV5-6
CATPGGLTDTQYF TRBJ2-3 - TRBV2
CASSVGTGGTGELFF TRBJ2-2 - TRBV9
CASSWERGSDTQYF TRBJ2-3 - TRBV5-6
CASSLQQGYEQFF TRBJ2-1 once TRBV27
CASGLVRVAGGTGELFF TRBJ2-2 - TRBV12-5
CASSRGNSKFYEQYF TRBJ2-7 once TRBV4-1
CASNLSQGSTDTQYF TRBJ2-3 - TRBV27
CSVGGGEGYNQPQHF TRBJ1-5 once TRBV29-1
CASSSTTGGGTEAFF TRBJ1-1 once TRBV5-1
CASSPGQVNSPLHF TRBJ1-6 few TRBV4-2
CASSLGGVGGPDEKLFF TRBJ1-4 - TRBV7-2
CTSSQDQARVLYEQYF TRBJ2-7 - TRBV1
CASSFTTSGAYEQYF TRBJ2-7 - TRBV27
CAIRTGVDTNEKLFF TRBJ1-4 - TRBV10-3
CASSPRLTGDTEAFF TRBJ1-1 - TRBV5-1
CASSVTLNTEAFF TRBJ1-1 - TRBV19
CASSGGTDVANQPQHF TRBJ1-5 - TRBV6-1
CASSLGLRAGKVVTEAFF TRBJ1-1 - TRBV11-3
CATSRAQANNQPQHF TRBJ1-5 - TRBV15
CASTAGSVSGNTIYF TRBJ1-3 - TRBV19
CASSAVGQAYGGYGYTF TRBJ1-2 few TRBV5-1
CASSVGGQETQYF TRBJ2-5 - TRBV9
CSVDRQGALNTEAFF TRBJ1-1 few TRBV29-1
CASSQEGTATDTQYF TRBJ2-3 medium-sized TRBV4-3
CASSRGRGRDEQFF TRBJ2-1 - TRBV2
CASSPGGAANTEAFF TRBJ1-1 few TRBV9
CASSFGADYGYTF TRBJ1-2 few TRBV19
CAWSRVSETQYF TRBJ2-5 few TRBV30
CASTSGHWGYTF TRBJ1-2 - TRBV28
CASSPPGIPSYEQYF TRBJ2-7 once TRBV5-4
CASSSPTGGTDTQYF TRBJ2-3 few TRBV9
CASVPGAGRFSEAFF TRBJ1-1 - TRBV12-5
CASSPLSVGVGLFF TRBJ2-2 - TRBV7-7
CASILAESADTQYF TRBJ2-3 once TRBV6-1
CASSEARTGSEKLFF TRBJ1-4 - TRBV2
CASSVKGSGTEAFF TRBJ1-1 - TRBV9
CSSSDSNQPQHF TRBJ1-5 - TRBV7-9
CATAGGPGAYEQYF TRBJ2-7 - TRBV4-1
CASSLGGGSLTEAFF TRBJ1-1 - TRBV7-2
CASSPKSDRGYSPLHF TRBJ1-6 - TRBV18
CASSYLQGNSPLHF TRBJ1-6 once TRBV6-5
CATSRDLKQGYGYTF TRBJ1-2 once TRBV15